This T cell receptor beta chain was obtained from a study of shared clonotypes between healthy human individuals. Sequenced by immunoSEQ multiplex PCR; TCRdb stores in-frame clones only, minus some. The data show over a million clones, with 75% to 80% seen just once and more than 0.5% held by the top ten. The CDR3 is 15 residues long. V was shortened by 1 base and J by 4 bases, with 11 bases between the two germline ends. Germline CDR1 KGHSH, CDR2 LQKENI. The chain carries TRBV18 and TRBJ1-3; D unresolved. The TCR was taken from a man aged 18 to 30 in good health. Some clones in this sample may be carry-over from other donors' samples. The sample comprised memory CD4+ T cells from PBMCs. Subset meaning: CD45RA-negative fraction. The CDR3 region has the DNA TGTGCCAGCTCACCACTACGCGAGGGAGGAAACACCATATATTTT. Translating gives CASSPLREGGNTIYF.